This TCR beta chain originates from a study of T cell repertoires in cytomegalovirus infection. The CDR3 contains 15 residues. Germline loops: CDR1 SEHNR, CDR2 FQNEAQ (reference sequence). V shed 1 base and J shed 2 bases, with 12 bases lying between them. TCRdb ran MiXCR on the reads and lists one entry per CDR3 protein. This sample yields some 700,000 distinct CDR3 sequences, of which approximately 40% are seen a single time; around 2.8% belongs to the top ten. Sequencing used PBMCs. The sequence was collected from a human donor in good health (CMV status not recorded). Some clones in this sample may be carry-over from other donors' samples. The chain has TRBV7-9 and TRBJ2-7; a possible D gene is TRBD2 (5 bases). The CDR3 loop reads CASSLEWGAAYEQYF. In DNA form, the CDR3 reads TGTGCCAGCAGCTTAGAATGGGGAGCGGCCTACGAGCAGTACTTC.